The 3 T cell receptor beta chains listed next were all sequenced from one sample in a study of blood T cells in healthy people across ages. Next came a second PCR, run for roughly 6 to 11 cycles, which used a sample-barcoded 5' primer along with a J-beta primer mix. TCRdb reprocessed the 5' RACE reads via MiXCR and lists one record per CDR3 protein. The sample yields about 1.7 million distinct CDR3 sequences, roughly 27% seen once. The sequencing sample was made of blood. Receptors were obtained from a woman in her thirties in good health.

The chain is built from TRBV11-2 and TRBJ1-5; D unresolved. The CDR3 contains 14 residues. The germline V gene encodes CDR1 SGHAT and CDR2 FQNNGV. V dropped 5 bases and J dropped 2 bases, with 10 bases sitting between them. In DNA form, the CDR3 reads TGTGCCAGCAGCGGCCCGACGGGCAATCAGCCCCAGCATTTT. This codes for CASSGPTGNQPQHF.

The chain has TRBV29-1 and TRBJ1-4, with D possibly matching TRBD1 (5 bases). CDR1 SQVTM and CDR2 ANQGSEA come from the germline V gene. The V and J ends lost 4 bases and 4 bases respectively, with 7 bases between them. The CDR3 contains 12 residues. This CDR3 reads CSVGGDNEKLFF. The CDR3 coding sequence is TGCAGCGTTGGAGGGGATAATGAAAAACTGTTTTTT.

This clonotype was seen at least ten times. The J gene is TRBJ1-5, the V gene TRBV6-6, with D possibly being TRBD1 (5 bases). The CDR3 runs to 13 residues. Germline CDR1 reads MNHNY; CDR2 reads SVGAGI (reference sequence). V was trimmed by 7 bases and J by 6 bases, leaving 13 bases between them. CDR3 protein: CASNIQDRQPQHF. The DNA for the CDR3 is TGTGCCAGCAACATACAGGACCGTCAGCCCCAGCATTTT.